The clone carrying this T cell receptor beta chain was counted a few times. Other DNA sequences in this sample translate to the same CDR3. This entry belongs to a study of shared clonotypes between healthy human individuals. Study as a whole: Donor ages ranged 18 to 49 years: a couple of women, a few men.

Every immunoSEQ plate was one replicate of a subset's evenly spread DNA. Libraries were prepared by immunoSEQ multiplex PCR; TCRdb keeps only in-frame clonotypes and omits some of them. This sample has nearly 750,000 clones; 72% occur once, and the top ten carry roughly 1.8%. Germline loops: CDR1 SGHNT, CDR2 YYREEE (reference sequence). This CDR3 region has 14 residues. Trimming removed 0 bases from V and 7 bases from J, with 10 bases in between. The TCR comes from a woman aged 25 to 39 in good health. The specimen sequenced was memory CD4+ T cells sorted from blood. As for subset: CD45RA-negative fraction. V is TRBV5-4 and J is TRBJ1-4, with unresolved D. CDR3 loop: CASSLGGIGEKLFF. CDR3 nucleotides: TGTGCCAGCAGCTTGGGAGGGATTGGTGAAAAACTGTTTTTT.